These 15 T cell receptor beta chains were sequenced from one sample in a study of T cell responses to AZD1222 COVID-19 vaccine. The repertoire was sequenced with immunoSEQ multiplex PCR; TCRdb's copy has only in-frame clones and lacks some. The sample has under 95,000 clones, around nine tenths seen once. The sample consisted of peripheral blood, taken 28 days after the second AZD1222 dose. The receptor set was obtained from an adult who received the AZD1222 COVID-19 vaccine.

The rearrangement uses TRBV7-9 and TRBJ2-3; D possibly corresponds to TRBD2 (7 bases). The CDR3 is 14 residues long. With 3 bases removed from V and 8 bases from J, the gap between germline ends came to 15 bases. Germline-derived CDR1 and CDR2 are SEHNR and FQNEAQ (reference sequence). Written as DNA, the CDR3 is TGTGCCAGCAGCTTTTTCCAGGGAGGGGGTACGCAGTATTTT. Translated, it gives CASSFFQGGGTQYF.

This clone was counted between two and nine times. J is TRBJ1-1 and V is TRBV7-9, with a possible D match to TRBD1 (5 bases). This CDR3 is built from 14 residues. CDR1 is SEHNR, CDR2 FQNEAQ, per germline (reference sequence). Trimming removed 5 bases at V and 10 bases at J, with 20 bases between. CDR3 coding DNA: TGTGCCAGCAGCCCCGGTAGTGGGGCTGGGGGAGCTTTCTTT. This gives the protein CASSPGSGAGGAFF. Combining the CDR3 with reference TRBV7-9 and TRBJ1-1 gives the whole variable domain DTGVSQNPRHKITKRGQNVTFRCDPISEHNRLYWYRQTLGQGPEFLTYFQNEAQLEKSRLLSDRFSAERPKGSFSTLEIQRTEQGDSAMYLCASSPGSGAGGAFFGQGTRLTVV.

CDR3 nucleotides: TGTGCCATCAGTGATGTATCGGACGAACATACGCAGTATTTT. Protein product: CAISDVSDEHTQYF. The rearrangement joins TRBV10-3 to TRBJ2-3, with D unclear. Trimming stripped 3 bases from V and 7 bases from J, with 14 bases between. CDR3 size: 14 residues. Germline CDR1 reads ENHRY; CDR2 reads SYGVKD.

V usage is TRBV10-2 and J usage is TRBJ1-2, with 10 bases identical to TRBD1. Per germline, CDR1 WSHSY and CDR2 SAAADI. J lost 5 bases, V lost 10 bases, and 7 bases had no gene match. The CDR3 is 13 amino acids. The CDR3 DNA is TGCGCCACGTCCGGGACAGGGGAATATGGCTACACCTTC. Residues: CATSGTGEYGYTF.

Here the CDR3 reads CASSTRQAFNNEQFF. CDR3 bases: TGTGCCAGCAGCACCAGACAGGCATTTAACAATGAGCAGTTCTTC. The V and J genes are TRBV7-2 and TRBJ2-1, with D possibly matching TRBD1 (6 bases). This CDR3 is built from 15 residues. CDR1 is SGHTA and CDR2 is FQGNSA in the germline V gene. V was cut by 5 bases and J by 5 bases, with 16 bases left in between.

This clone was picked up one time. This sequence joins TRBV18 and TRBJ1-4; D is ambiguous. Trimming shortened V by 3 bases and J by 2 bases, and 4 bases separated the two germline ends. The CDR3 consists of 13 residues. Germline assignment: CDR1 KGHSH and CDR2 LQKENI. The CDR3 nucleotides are TGTGCCAGCTCACCCCTCACTAATGAAAAACTGTTTTTT. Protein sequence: CASSPLTNEKLFF.

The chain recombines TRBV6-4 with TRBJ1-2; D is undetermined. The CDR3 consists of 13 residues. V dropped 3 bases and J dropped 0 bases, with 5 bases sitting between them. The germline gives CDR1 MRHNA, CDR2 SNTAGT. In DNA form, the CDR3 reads TGTGCCAGCAGTGAAACAGCTAACTATGGCTACACCTTC. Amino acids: CASSETANYGYTF.

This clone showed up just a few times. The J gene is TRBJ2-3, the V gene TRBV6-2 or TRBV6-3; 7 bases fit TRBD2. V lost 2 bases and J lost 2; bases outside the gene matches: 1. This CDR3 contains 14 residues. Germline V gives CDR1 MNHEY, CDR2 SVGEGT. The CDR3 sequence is CASSYRGDTDTQYF. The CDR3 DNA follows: TGTGCCAGCAGTTACCGGGGGGACACAGATACGCAGTATTTT.

CDR3 in DNA: TGCGCCAGCAGCTTGGCACAGAACTATGGCTACACCTTC. The encoded protein is CASSLAQNYGYTF. The chain is built from TRBV5-1 and TRBJ1-2; D call uncertain. The germline V gene has CDR1 SGHRS and CDR2 YFSETQ. This CDR3 spans 13 amino acids. Trimming cost V 0 bases and J 2 bases, with 5 bases left between them.

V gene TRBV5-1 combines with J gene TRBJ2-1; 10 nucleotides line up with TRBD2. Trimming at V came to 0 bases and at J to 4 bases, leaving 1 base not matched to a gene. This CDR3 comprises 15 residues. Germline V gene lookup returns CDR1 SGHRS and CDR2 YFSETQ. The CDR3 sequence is CASSLVAGGYNEQFF. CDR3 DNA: TGCGCCAGCAGCTTGGTAGCGGGAGGTTACAATGAGCAGTTCTTC.

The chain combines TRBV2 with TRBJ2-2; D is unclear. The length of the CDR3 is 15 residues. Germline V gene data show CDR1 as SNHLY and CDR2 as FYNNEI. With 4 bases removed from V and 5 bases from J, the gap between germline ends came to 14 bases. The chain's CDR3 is CASSVYVTSTGELFF. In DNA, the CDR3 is TGTGCCAGCAGTGTCTATGTGACTTCAACCGGGGAGCTGTTTTTT.

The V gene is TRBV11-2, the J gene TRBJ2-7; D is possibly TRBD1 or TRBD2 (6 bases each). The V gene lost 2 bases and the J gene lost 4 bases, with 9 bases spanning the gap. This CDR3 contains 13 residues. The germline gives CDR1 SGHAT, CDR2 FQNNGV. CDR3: CASSLRGAYEQYF. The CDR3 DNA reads TGTGCCAGCAGCTTAAGGGGGGCTTACGAGCAGTACTTC.

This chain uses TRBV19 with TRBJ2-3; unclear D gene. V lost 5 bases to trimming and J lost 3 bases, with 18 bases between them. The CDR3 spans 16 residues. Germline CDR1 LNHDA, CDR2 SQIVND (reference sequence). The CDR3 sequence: CASSPMAVLLTDTQYF. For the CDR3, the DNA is TGTGCCAGTAGTCCAATGGCAGTCTTACTTACAGATACGCAGTATTTT.

The CDR3 loop is CASSVGGDSPLHF. The CDR3 DNA follows: TGTGCCAGCAGTGTAGGAGGGGATTCACCCCTCCACTTT. The chain recombines TRBV6-4 with TRBJ1-6, with D maybe TRBD1 (5 bases). CDR3 length equals 13 residues. Germline CDR1 and CDR2: MRHNA and SNTAGT. V lost 4 bases and J lost 8, with 9 bases in between.

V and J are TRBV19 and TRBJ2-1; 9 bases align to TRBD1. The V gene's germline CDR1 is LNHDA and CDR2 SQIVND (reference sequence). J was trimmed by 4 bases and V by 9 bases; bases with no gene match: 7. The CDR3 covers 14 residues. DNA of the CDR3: TGTGCCAGCAAAACAGGGGGCTTTTACAATGAGCAGTTCTTC. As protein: CASKTGGFYNEQFF.